Shown below are 22 T cell receptor beta chains from a single sample sequenced in a study of T-cell memory formation after mild COVID-19. From the 5' RACE reads, TCRdb called clonotypes with MiXCR, one entry per CDR3 protein. Here the sample spans about 200,000 distinct CDR3 sequences, 9% to 10% being singletons. Sequenced sample: PBMCs or a T cell subset sorted from them (not recorded which). All receptors derive from a young man who had mild COVID-19 (a few samples of this study predate the infection). Cell type and time point are not known.

The chain carries TRBV2 and TRBJ1-1, with TRBD1 as a possible D gene (6 bases). Germline V gives CDR1 SNHLY, CDR2 FYNNEI. Trimming removed 4 bases at V and 4 bases at J, with 10 bases between. The CDR3 spans 13 residues. The CDR3 here is CASSGGPGTEAFF. CDR3 DNA: TGTGCCAGCAGTGGGGGGCCAGGCACTGAAGCTTTCTTT.

This clonotype was seen at least ten times. The rearrangement links TRBV12-3 or TRBV12-4 to TRBJ1-1; D gene unclear. There are 14 residues in the CDR3. V was cut by 3 bases and J by 0 bases, with 8 bases left in between. CDR3 coding DNA: TGTGCCAGCAGTTTTGGTATAGTGAACACTGAAGCTTTCTTT. As protein: CASSFGIVNTEAFF.

This clonotype has just a few counts. The chain is built from TRBV24-1 and TRBJ2-3, with a possible D match to TRBD1 (5 bases). Germline CDR1 and CDR2: KGHDR and SFDVKD. V was cut by 5 bases and J by 3 bases, with 11 bases left in between. The CDR3 totals 14 residues. The CDR3 is CATSGQGSTDTQYF. The CDR3 DNA follows: TGTGCCACCAGTGGGCAGGGAAGTACAGATACGCAGTATTTT.

This clonotype was seen many times. The genes are TRBV7-9 and TRBJ2-5, with D possibly matching TRBD2 (6 bases). The germline CDR1 and CDR2 sequences are SEHNR and FQNEAQ (reference sequence). This CDR3 is 14 amino acids long. V shed 5 bases and J shed 5 bases, with 15 bases lying between them. The CDR3 DNA reads as TGTGCCAGCAGCATAGGACTACCCGGGGAGACCCAGTACTTC. Protein: CASSIGLPGETQYF. The complete variable domain, with remaining parts taken from reference TRBV7-9 and TRBJ2-5, reads DTGVSQNPRHKITKRGQNVTFRCDPISEHNRLYWYRQTLGQGPEFLTYFQNEAQLEKSRLLSDRFSAERPKGSFSTLEIQRTEQGDSAMYLCASSIGLPGETQYFGPGTRLLVL.

This clonotype was counted only a few times. J is TRBJ2-7 and V is TRBV3-1, with D perhaps TRBD2 (7 bases). The CDR3 consists of 14 residues. From germline, CDR1 is LGHDT and CDR2 YNNKEL (reference sequence). The V end was cut by 4 bases, the J end by 6 bases, with 16 bases between. Here the CDR3 reads CASSPRGAQGEQYV. DNA for the CDR3: TGTGCCAGCAGCCCACGGGGGGCTCAAGGCGAGCAGTACGTC.

This chain uses TRBV7-2 with TRBJ2-5; TRBD1 agrees at 9 bases. Germline assignment: CDR1 SGHTA and CDR2 FQGNSA. CDR3 length: 13 amino acids. Trimming cost V 5 bases and J 6 bases; bases outside gene matches: 4. In DNA form, the CDR3 reads TGTGCCAGCAGCACGGGACAGGGACAGACCCAGTACTTC. It encodes CASSTGQGQTQYF.

This clonotype has just a few counts. CDR3 DNA sequence: TGTGCCAGCAGCCTCTCGGACAGGGAATATGGCTACACCTTC. Translated, it gives CASSLSDREYGYTF. The chain couples TRBV7-3 to TRBJ1-2; TRBD1 matches at 8 bases. The CDR3 consists of 14 residues. V shed 5 bases and J 5 bases; nucleotides not matched to a gene: 7. CDR1 is SGHTA, CDR2 FQGTGA, per germline.

For the CDR3, the DNA is TGTGCCAGCAGCCATTGGGGTAGCGAGGCTAGCACAGATACGCAGTATTTT. As protein: CASSHWGSEASTDTQYF. V and J are TRBV3-1 and TRBJ2-3; maybe TRBD2 (5 bases). CDR3 size: 17 residues. Germline V gene sequence: CDR1 LGHDT, CDR2 YNNKEL (reference sequence). Deletions cut 3 bases from V and 0 bases from J, with 16 bases between.

The CDR3 region has the DNA TGTGCCAGCAGTCCGAACCTAAGCAATCAGCCCCAGCATTTT. As protein: CASSPNLSNQPQHF. The chain has TRBV12-3 or TRBV12-4 and TRBJ1-5, with D hard to call. The CDR3 is made up of 14 amino acids. V shed 5 bases and J shed 1 base, with 9 bases lying between them.

The CDR3 DNA is TGTGCCAGCAGTGGGACTAGGGGGAGTTGGGATGAGCAGTTCTTC. It yields the protein CASSGTRGSWDEQFF. V usage is TRBV3-1 and J usage is TRBJ2-1; TRBD2 agrees at 8 bases. V lost 6 bases and J lost 8; bases outside the gene matches: 12. Germline loops: CDR1 LGHDT, CDR2 YNNKEL (reference sequence). There are 15 residues in the CDR3.

This clonotype was detected many times. The chain links TRBV12-3 or TRBV12-4 to TRBJ1-1; the D is unclear. This CDR3 has 15 amino acids. Trimming pared 5 bases from V and 1 base from J, leaving 14 bases between. CDR3 region: CASSHDTGTNTEAFF. In nucleotides, the CDR3 is TGTGCCAGCAGTCACGACACTGGCACGAACACTGAAGCTTTCTTT.

This clonotype turned up a few times. This chain connects TRBV20-1 to TRBJ1-3, with D uncertain. This CDR3 comprises 15 residues. Germline V gene lookup returns CDR1 DFQATT and CDR2 SNEGSKA (reference sequence). Trimming stripped 3 bases from V and 0 bases from J, with 12 bases between. Written as DNA, the CDR3 is TGCAGTGCTAGGGGTGACAATCTCTCTGGAAACACCATATATTTT. It specifies CSARGDNLSGNTIYF.

This clonotype was seen more than once but under ten times. V and J are TRBV7-3 and TRBJ2-5; TRBD2 is a possible D gene (5 bases). CDR3 length: 14 amino acids. The V gene's germline CDR1 is SGHTA and CDR2 FQGTGA. V shed 5 bases and J shed 5 bases, with 15 bases lying between them. CDR3 sequence reads: CASSPGSPGETQYF. CDR3 in DNA: TGTGCCAGCAGCCCGGGAAGTCCTGGGGAGACCCAGTACTTC.

This clonotype was seen at least ten times. The chain recombines TRBV12-5 with TRBJ2-5; D is ambiguous. V was pared by 4 bases and J by 5 bases, with 11 bases between. The CDR3 totals 13 residues. In germline, CDR1 is LGHNT, CDR2 FRNRAP. The CDR3 protein is CASGSWTTETQYF. The CDR3 DNA follows: TGTGCTAGTGGTTCCTGGACGACGGAGACCCAGTACTTC.

Only a few counts were recorded for this clonotype. The V and J genes are TRBV7-2 and TRBJ2-3; 12 bases align to TRBD2. This CDR3 region has 18 residues. Germline CDR1 is SGHTA and CDR2 is FQGNSA. Unmatched junction bases numbered 9, after V lost 2 bases and J lost 3 bases. DNA for the CDR3: TGTGCCAGCAGCTTACAACTCCTAGCGGGGGGGAATACAGATACGCAGTATTTT. This translates into CASSLQLLAGGNTDTQYF. The complete variable domain, with remaining parts taken from reference TRBV7-2 and TRBJ2-3, reads GAGVSQSPSNKVTEKGKDVELRCDPISGHTALYWYRQSLGQGLEFLIYFQGNSAPDKSGLPSDRFSAERTGGSVSTLTIQRTQQEDSAVYLCASSLQLLAGGNTDTQYFGPGTRLTVL.

This clonotype was counted many times. This chain joins TRBV2 and TRBJ1-1, with D possibly matching TRBD1 (6 bases). This CDR3 region has 12 residues. V shed 7 bases and J shed 10 bases, with 16 bases lying between them. Germline CDR1 and CDR2: SNHLY and FYNNEI. The CDR3 region is CASTSDPGAAFF. The CDR3, as DNA: TGTGCCAGCACCTCCGACCCGGGGGCAGCTTTCTTT.

This chain uses TRBV7-8 with TRBJ2-1; D could derive from TRBD1 or TRBD2 (6 bases each). This CDR3 has 15 residues. V was trimmed by 1 base and J by 2 bases, leaving 9 bases between them. Germline assignment: CDR1 SGHVS and CDR2 FQNEAQ. CDR3 in DNA: TGTGCCAGCAGCTTAGATCGGGGGCCCTACAATGAGCAGTTCTTC. As protein: CASSLDRGPYNEQFF.

There are a few counts of this clonotype. The chain couples TRBV5-1 to TRBJ1-1; D call uncertain. This CDR3 is 12 amino acids long. The ends were cut back, 0 bases at V and 3 bases at J, with 3 bases in the middle. Per germline, CDR1 SGHRS and CDR2 YFSETQ. CDR3 amino acids: CASSLDHTEAFF. In DNA form, the CDR3 reads TGCGCCAGCAGCTTGGACCACACTGAAGCTTTCTTT.

The rearrangement joins TRBV7-7 to TRBJ2-7, with D perhaps matching TRBD2 (6 bases). Deletions cut 8 bases from V and 2 bases from J, with 16 bases between. The CDR3 consists of 14 residues. The germline gives CDR1 SSHAT, CDR2 FNYEAQ (reference sequence). The DNA for the CDR3 is TGTGCCAGCGCCGTAGGGGAGGAGGCCTACGAGCAGTACTTC. This translates into CASAVGEEAYEQYF.

V and J are TRBV29-1 and TRBJ2-5; TRBD2 matches at 11 bases. This CDR3 is built from 13 residues. V shed 6 bases and J 4 bases; nucleotides not matched to a gene: 4. Germline CDR1 is SQVTM and CDR2 is ANQGSEA. The CDR3 sequence is CSVRGLAGETQYF. CDR3 nucleotide sequence: TGCAGCGTCCGAGGACTAGCGGGAGAGACCCAGTACTTC.

This clonotype has at least ten counts. The chain carries TRBV5-1 and TRBJ2-2, with 9 bases that match TRBD1. The J segment lost 8 bases and the V segment lost 4 bases, leaving 9 bases of the junction unmatched. Looked up from germline, CDR1 is SGHRS and CDR2 is YFSETQ. This CDR3 is 15 amino acids long. In DNA form, the CDR3 reads TGCGCCAGCAGCCCACAGGGGGCGGAGGCTGGGGAGCTGTTTTTT. Protein sequence: CASSPQGAEAGELFF.

This clonotype was counted ten times or more. The CDR3 loop reads CASSLGQGSSSYNEQFF. Written as DNA, the CDR3 is TGCGCCAGCTCCTTGGGCCAGGGTTCGAGTTCGTACAATGAGCAGTTCTTC. The chain carries TRBV5-1 and TRBJ2-1; a weak D match, TRBD1 (5 bases). Germline-derived CDR1 and CDR2 are SGHRS and YFSETQ. Trimming shortened V by 7 bases and J by 4 bases, and 24 bases separated the two germline ends. The CDR3 extends over 17 amino acids.